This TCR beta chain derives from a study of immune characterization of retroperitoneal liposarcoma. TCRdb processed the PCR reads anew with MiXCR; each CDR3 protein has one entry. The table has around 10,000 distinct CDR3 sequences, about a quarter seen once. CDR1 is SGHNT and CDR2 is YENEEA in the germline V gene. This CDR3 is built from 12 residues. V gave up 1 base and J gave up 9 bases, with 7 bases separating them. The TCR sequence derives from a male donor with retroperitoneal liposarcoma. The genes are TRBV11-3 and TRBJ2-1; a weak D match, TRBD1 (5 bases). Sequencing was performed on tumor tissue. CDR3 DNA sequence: TGTGCCAGCAGCTTAGGGGGCACTGAGCAGTTCTTC. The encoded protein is CASSLGGTEQFF.